This T cell receptor (beta chain) was sequenced for a study of cytomegalovirus exposure and HLA in healthy donors. Study-wide context: According to later analysis, the same platform produced the approximately 130 validation and over 600 first-cohort repertoires.

A remark on this clone: Its specificity is not known.

The assay was immunoSEQ multiplex PCR, and TCRdb's table has in-frame clones only and misses some. Altogether about 120,000 clones are present, 95% to 97% being singletons, with the ten largest covering less than 2%. Per the germline V gene, CDR1 is SGDLS and CDR2 is YYNGEE. The CDR3 covers 23 residues. The V gene end was trimmed by 4 bases and the J gene end by 1 base; junction bases not matched to a gene: 21. Broader study findings: TCR clusters originating in the first cohort tended to co-occur in the 100 to 150 validation repertoires, according to a later analysis.

The rearrangement uses TRBV9 and TRBJ2-3; 16 bases fit TRBD2. This TCR derives from a man younger than 35 in good health and CMV-seronegative. Sequences were obtained from PBMCs. The CDR3 here is CASSPDPFLGLAGGPGGTDTQYF. Written as DNA, the CDR3 is TGTGCCAGCAGCCCCGACCCCTTCTTGGGACTAGCGGGAGGGCCCGGGGGCACAGATACGCAGTATTTT.